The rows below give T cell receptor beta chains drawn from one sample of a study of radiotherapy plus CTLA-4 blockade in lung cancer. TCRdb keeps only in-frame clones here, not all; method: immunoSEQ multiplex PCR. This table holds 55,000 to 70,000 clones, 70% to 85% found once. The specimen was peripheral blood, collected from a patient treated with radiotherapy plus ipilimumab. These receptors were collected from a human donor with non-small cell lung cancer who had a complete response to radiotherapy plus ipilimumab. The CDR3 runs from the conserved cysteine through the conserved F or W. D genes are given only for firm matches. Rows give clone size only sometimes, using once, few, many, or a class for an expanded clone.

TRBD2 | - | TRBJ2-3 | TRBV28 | TGTGCCAGCAGAAGAGTGGGACTAGCGGGAGGGCCAGATACGCAGTATTTT | CASRRVGLAGGPDTQYF
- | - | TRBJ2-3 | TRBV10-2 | TGCGCCAGCAGTGGTGAGGGGGTAGGCGGGACAGATACGCAGTATTTT | CASSGEGVGGTDTQYF
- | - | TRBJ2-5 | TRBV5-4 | TGTGCCAGCAGCGCGGAAGAGACCCAGTACTTC | CASSAEETQYF
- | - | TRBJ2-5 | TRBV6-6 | TGTGCCAGCAGTTACTACACAGTAGGAGAGACCCAGTACTTC | CASSYYTVGETQYF
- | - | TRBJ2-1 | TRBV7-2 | TGTGCCAGCAGCTCCCCAATAGCGGAACGACTTAATGAGCAGTTCTTC | CASSSPIAERLNEQFF
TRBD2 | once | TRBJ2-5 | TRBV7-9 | TGTGCCAGCAGCTTAAGGAGCGGGAGGGCCTTGGAGACCCAGTACTTC | CASSLRSGRALETQYF
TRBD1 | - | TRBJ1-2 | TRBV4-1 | TGCGCCAGCAGCCTCCGGGACAGCCCCTATGGCTACACCTTC | CASSLRDSPYGYTF
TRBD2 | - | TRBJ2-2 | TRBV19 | TGTGCCAGTAGTATGGCTAGCGGGACAACGGCGCGGGGGGAGCTGTTTTTT | CASSMASGTTARGELFF
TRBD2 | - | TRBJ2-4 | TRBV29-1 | TGCAGCGGCGGCGGGGGGGGACGGAACATTCAGTACTTC | CSGGGGGRNIQYF
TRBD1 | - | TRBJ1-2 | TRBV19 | TGTGCCAGTAGGACTTGGGACAGGGACGGCTACACCTTC | CASRTWDRDGYTF
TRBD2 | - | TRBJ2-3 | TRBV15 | TGTGCCACCAGCAGAGAGGGACTAGTCATAGATACGCAGTATTTT | CATSREGLVIDTQYF
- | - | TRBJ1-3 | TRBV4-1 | TGCGCCAGCAGGCCCAGCGCGTCCTTCTCTGGAAACACCATATATTTT | CASRPSASFSGNTIYF
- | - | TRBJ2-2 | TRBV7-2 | TGTGCCAGCAGCCCCTACAGCAGGGAGCTGTTTTTT | CASSPYSRELFF
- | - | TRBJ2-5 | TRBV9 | TGTGCCAGCAGCGCCCGAAGTAGTCAGGGAGGAGAGACCCAGTACTTC | CASSARSSQGGETQYF
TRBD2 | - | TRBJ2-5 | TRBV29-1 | TGCAGCGATACTAGCGGGGGGACCTTCCAAGAGACCCAGTACTTC | CSDTSGGTFQETQYF
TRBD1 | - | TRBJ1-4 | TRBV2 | TGTGCCAGCAGTGGAGAGGGGGCGTATGAAAAACTGTTTTTT | CASSGEGAYEKLFF
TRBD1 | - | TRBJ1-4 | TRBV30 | TGTGCCTGGAGTTGGGGACAGGGATGGACTAATGAAAAACTGTTTTTT | CAWSWGQGWTNEKLFF
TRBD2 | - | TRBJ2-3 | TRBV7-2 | TGTGCCAGCAGCTTAGGGGTGACTAGCGGGATTGCAGATACGCAGTATTTT | CASSLGVTSGIADTQYF